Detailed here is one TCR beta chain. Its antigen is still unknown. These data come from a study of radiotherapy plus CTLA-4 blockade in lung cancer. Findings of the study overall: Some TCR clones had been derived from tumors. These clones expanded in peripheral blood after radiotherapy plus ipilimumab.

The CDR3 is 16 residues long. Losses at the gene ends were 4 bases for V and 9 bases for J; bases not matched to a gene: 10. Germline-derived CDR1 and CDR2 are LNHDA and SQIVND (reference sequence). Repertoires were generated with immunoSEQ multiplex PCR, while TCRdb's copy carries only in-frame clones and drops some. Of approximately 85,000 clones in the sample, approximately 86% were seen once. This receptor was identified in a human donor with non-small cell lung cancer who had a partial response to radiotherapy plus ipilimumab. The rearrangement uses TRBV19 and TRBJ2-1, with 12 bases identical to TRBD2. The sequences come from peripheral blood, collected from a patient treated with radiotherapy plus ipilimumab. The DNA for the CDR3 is TGTGCCAGTAGTAATCCCCGGACTAGCGGGAAAAGTGAGCAGTTCTTC. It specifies CASSNPRTSGKSEQFF.